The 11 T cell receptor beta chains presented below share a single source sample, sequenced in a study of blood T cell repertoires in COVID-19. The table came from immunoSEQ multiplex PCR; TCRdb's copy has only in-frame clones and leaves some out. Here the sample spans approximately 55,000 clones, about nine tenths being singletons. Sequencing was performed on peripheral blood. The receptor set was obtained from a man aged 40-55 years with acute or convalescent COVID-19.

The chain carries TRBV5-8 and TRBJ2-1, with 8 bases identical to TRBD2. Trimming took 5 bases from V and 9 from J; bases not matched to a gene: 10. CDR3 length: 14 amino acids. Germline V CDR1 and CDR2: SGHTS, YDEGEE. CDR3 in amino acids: CASSLGTRISEQFF. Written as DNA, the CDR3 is TGTGCCAGCAGTCTGGGGACTAGGATTTCTGAGCAGTTCTTC. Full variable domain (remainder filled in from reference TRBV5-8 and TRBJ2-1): EAGVTQSPTHLIKTRGQQATLRCSPISGHTSVYWYQQALGLGLQFLLWYDEGEERNRGNFPPRFSGRQFPNYSSELNVNALELEDSALYLCASSLGTRISEQFFGPGTRLTVL.

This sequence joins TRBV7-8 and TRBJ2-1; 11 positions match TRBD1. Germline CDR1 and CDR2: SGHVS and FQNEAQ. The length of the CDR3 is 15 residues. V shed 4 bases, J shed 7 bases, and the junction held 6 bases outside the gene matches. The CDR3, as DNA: TGTGCCAGCAGCTCCCGGGACAGGGGGGTTAATGAGCAGTTCTTC. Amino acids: CASSSRDRGVNEQFF.

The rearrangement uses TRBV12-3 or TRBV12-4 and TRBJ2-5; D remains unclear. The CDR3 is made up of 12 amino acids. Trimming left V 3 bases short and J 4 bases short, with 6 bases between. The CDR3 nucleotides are TGTGCCAGCAGTTTCCTCGGAGAGACCCAGTACTTC. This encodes CASSFLGETQYF.

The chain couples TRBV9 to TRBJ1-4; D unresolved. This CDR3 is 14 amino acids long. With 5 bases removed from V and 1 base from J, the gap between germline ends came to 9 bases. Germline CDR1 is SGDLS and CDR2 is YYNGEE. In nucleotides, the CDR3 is TGTGCCAGCAGTCGGGAGATAACTAATGAAAAACTGTTTTTT. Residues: CASSREITNEKLFF.

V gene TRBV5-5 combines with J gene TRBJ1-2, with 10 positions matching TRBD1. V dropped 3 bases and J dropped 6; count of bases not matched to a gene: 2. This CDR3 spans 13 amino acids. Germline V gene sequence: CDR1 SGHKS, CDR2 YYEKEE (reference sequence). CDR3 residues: CASSSGTGDGYTF. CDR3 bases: TGTGCCAGCAGCTCCGGGACAGGGGATGGCTACACCTTC.

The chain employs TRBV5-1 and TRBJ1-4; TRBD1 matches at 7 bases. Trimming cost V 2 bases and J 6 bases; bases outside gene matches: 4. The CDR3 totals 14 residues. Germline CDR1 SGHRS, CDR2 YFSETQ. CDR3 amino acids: CASSLETGYEKLFF. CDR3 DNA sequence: TGCGCCAGCAGCTTAGAGACAGGGTATGAAAAACTGTTTTTT. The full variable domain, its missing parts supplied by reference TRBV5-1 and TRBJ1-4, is KAGVTQTPRYLIKTRGQQVTLSCSPISGHRSVSWYQQTPGQGLQFLFEYFSETQRNKGNFPGRFSGRQFSNSRSEMNVSTLELGDSALYLCASSLETGYEKLFFGSGTQLSVL.

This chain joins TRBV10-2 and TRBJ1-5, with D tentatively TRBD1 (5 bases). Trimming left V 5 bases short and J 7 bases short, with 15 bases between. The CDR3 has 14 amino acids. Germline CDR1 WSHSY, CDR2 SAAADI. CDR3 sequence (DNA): TGCGCCAGCAGTCCCAGGGCGGGGGAACAGCCCCAGCATTTT. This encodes CASSPRAGEQPQHF.

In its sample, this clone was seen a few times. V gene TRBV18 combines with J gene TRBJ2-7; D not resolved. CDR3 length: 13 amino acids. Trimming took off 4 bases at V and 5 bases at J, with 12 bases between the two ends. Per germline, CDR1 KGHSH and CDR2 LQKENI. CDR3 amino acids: CASSRALGHEQYF. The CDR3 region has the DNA TGTGCCAGCTCACGGGCCTTAGGCCACGAGCAGTACTTC.

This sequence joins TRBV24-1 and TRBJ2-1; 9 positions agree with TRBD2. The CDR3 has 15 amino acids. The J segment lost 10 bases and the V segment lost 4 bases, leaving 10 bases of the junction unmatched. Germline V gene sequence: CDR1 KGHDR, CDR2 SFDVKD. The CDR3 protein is CATSDNAGGPLEQFF. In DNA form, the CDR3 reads TGTGCCACCAGTGACAACGCGGGAGGGCCGCTGGAGCAGTTCTTC.

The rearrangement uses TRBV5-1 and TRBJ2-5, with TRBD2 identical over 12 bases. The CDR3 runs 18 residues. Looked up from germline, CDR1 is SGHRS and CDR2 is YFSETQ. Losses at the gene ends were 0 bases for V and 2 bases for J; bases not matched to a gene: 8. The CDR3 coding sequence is TGCGCCAGCAGCTTGGGGCTAGCGGGAGGGCCAGGGCAAGAGACCCAGTACTTC. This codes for CASSLGLAGGPGQETQYF.

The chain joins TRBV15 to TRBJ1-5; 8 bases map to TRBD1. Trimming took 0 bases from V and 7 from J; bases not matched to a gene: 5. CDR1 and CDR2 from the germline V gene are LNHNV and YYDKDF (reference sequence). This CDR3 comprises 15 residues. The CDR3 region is CATSRDRTGSQPQHF. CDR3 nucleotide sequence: TGTGCCACCAGCAGAGATAGGACAGGGTCGCAGCCCCAGCATTTT. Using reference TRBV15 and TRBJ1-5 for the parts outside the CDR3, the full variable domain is DAMVIQNPRYQVTQFGKPVTLSCSQTLNHNVMYWYQQKSSQAPKLLFHYYDKDFNNEADTPDNFQSRRPNTSFCFLDIRSPGLGDTAMYLCATSRDRTGSQPQHFGDGTRLSIL.